This T cell receptor (beta chain) was identified in a study of cytomegalovirus exposure and HLA in healthy donors. PCR was performed using 60 Vbeta and 13 Jbeta primers. TCRdb keeps only in-frame clones here, not all; method: immunoSEQ multiplex PCR. The sample consists of 100,000 to 150,000 clones, around 67% of them appearing once. The V end was cut by 4 bases, the J end by 3 bases, with 18 bases between. The germline gives CDR1 SEHNR, CDR2 FQNEAQ (reference sequence). The CDR3 spans 16 residues. The clonotype was recovered from a man between 60 and 75 years old in good health and CMV-seropositive. The V and J genes are TRBV7-9 and TRBJ1-1; D ambiguous. The sequencing input was PBMCs. In DNA form, the CDR3 reads TGTGCCAGCAGCTCCCGGGGTGGAGGGAGGGACACTGAAGCTTTCTTT. Protein: CASSSRGGGRDTEAFF.